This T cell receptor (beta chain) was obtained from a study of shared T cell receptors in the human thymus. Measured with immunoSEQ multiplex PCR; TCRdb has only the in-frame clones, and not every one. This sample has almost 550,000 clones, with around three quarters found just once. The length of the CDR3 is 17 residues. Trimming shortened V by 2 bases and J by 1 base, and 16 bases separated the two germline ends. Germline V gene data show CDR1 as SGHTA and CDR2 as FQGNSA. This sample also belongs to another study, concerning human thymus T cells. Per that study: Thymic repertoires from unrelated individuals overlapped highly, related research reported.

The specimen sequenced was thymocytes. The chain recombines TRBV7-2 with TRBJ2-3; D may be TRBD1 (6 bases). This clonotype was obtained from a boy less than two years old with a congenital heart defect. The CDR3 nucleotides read TGTGCCAGCAGCTTATTGTATAAAACAGGGCGCACAGATACGCAGTATTTT. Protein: CASSLLYKTGRTDTQYF.